This TCR beta chain was profiled in a study of blood T cell repertoires in COVID-19. On this clone: Different DNA sequences within this sample yield the same CDR3.

Sequencing used immunoSEQ multiplex PCR; TCRdb keeps in-frame clones, though not all of them. The table records about 330,000 clones, 80% to 90% of them present only once. The germline gives CDR1 MDHEN, CDR2 SYDVKM. After removal of 4 bases from V and 1 base from J, the junction contained 7 bases not matched to a gene. The CDR3 is 15 amino acids. Sequencing input: PBMCs or T cells enriched from blood (not recorded which). This TCR was recovered from a woman in her 30s who had recovered from COVID-19. The chain links TRBV28 to TRBJ2-7; 7 positions match TRBD1. The CDR3 DNA is TGTGCCAGCAGTTCCCCGGGGACAGTTTCCTACGAGCAGTACTTC. Protein product: CASSSPGTVSYEQYF. The full variable domain, in which reference TRBV28 and TRBJ2-7 provide the parts outside the CDR3, is DVKVTQSSRYLVKRTGEKVFLECVQDMDHENMFWYRQDPGLGLRLIYFSYDVKMKEKGDIPEGYSVSREKKERFSLILESASTNQTSMYLCASSSPGTVSYEQYFGPGTRLTVT.